What follows is one TCR beta chain and its context. This CDR3 region has 13 residues. Per the germline V gene, CDR1 is SNHLY and CDR2 is FYNNEI. The germline V and J ends were trimmed by 8 bases and 6 bases, with 13 bases remaining between them. The protocol was immunoSEQ multiplex PCR, while the TCRdb copy is restricted to in-frame clones and leaves out a portion. Here the sample spans fewer than 50,000 clones, around 92% being singletons. This specimen belongs to a study of T cell changes during pregnancy in multiple sclerosis. This chain links TRBV2 with TRBJ2-2; D possibly corresponds to TRBD1 (7 bases). Sequencing was performed on CD8+ T cells from peripheral blood mononuclear cells, taken in the third trimester of pregnancy. The clonotype was recovered from a female donor with multiple sclerosis, enrolled in a pregnancy study. This CDR3 is CASYRGGPGELFF. The CDR3 DNA reads as TGTGCCAGCTACAGGGGAGGCCCCGGGGAGCTGTTTTTT.